The rows below give T cell receptor beta chains drawn from one sample of a study of cytomegalovirus exposure and HLA in healthy donors. Using immunoSEQ multiplex PCR, the repertoire was profiled, and TCRdb retains in-frame clones only, with some absent. This table has 100,000 to 150,000 clones, 74% appearing once. The sample comprised PBMCs. Receptors originate from a woman in her fifties or sixties in good health and CMV-seropositive. The CDR3 runs from the conserved cysteine through the conserved F or W. The order of the fields is clone size, V gene, J gene, D gene, CDR3 DNA, CDR3 protein. D genes are given only for firm matches. Size tells how often a clone was seen (once, few, many) or the class of an expanded clone, and some rows leave it out.

NA	TRBV7-7	TRBJ2-3	TRBD2	TGTGCCAGCAGCTTAGGCAGCGGGGGCACAGATACGCAGTATTTT	CASSLGSGGTDTQYF
NA	TRBV5-6	TRBJ1-6	TRBD1	TGTGCCAGCAGCCGTTTTGACAGGGAGGTCGGGTCACCCCTCCACTTT	CASSRFDREVGSPLHF
few	TRBV19	TRBJ2-7	TRBD1	TGTGCCAGTAGTATGAGAAGGGGGCCTGACTCCACGCAGTACTTC	CASSMRRGPDSTQYF
few	TRBV4-1	TRBJ1-4	NA	TGCGCCAGCAGCCCCGGAGGTGGGGAAAAACTGTTTTTT	CASSPGGGEKLFF
few	TRBV13	TRBJ1-5	NA	TGTGCCAGCAGCTCGGGACAAAGTGGCCAGCCCCAGCATTTT	CASSSGQSGQPQHF
NA	TRBV4-1	TRBJ1-1	TRBD1	TGCGCCAGCAGCCGAACAGGGGCGGGAAACACTGAAGCTTTCTTT	CASSRTGAGNTEAFF
NA	TRBV10-2	TRBJ2-1	TRBD1	TGCGCCAGCAGTGAGGGGTGGGACAGGTTGTTCTTC	CASSEGWDRLFF
NA	TRBV5-5	TRBJ2-5	NA	TGTGCCAGCAGCTTGACCGGAGTGGAGACCCAGTACTTC	CASSLTGVETQYF
NA	TRBV18	TRBJ2-3	NA	TGTGCCAGCTCACCGGGCAGTAGCACAGATACGCAGTATTTT	CASSPGSSTDTQYF
NA	TRBV6-7	TRBJ2-5	NA	TGTGCCAGCAGTTACTCCGGGCAGGGGATGTGTGAGACCCAGTACTTC	CASSYSGQGMCETQYF
NA	TRBV2	TRBJ2-4	NA	TGTGCCAGCACCCCCGCAACCCGGGACATTCAGTACTTC	CASTPATRDIQYF
NA	TRBV7-9	TRBJ1-2	NA	TGTGCCAGCAGCTTAGTGGCGGCCTATGGCTACACCTTC	CASSLVAAYGYTF
NA	TRBV19	TRBJ2-4	NA	TGTGCCAGTAGTAGACTGCAGGGCAGTCCAAACATTCAGTACTTC	CASSRLQGSPNIQYF
NA	TRBV9	TRBJ2-5	NA	TGTGCCAGCAGCGTAGGCGGGGCGAACCAAGAGACCCAGTACTTC	CASSVGGANQETQYF
NA	TRBV5-1	TRBJ2-5	TRBD2	TGCGCCAGCAGCCGCGGGGGGCGCGGGACTCAAGAGACCCAGTACTTC	CASSRGGRGTQETQYF
NA	TRBV6-5	TRBJ2-7	NA	TGTGCCAGCAGTTACTCTTCGCGGTTGATAGCCGAGCAGTACTTC	CASSYSSRLIAEQYF
NA	TRBV4-3	TRBJ1-4	NA	TGCGCCAGCAGCCAAGATGCCGGGGGGTTCGAAAAACTGTTTTTT	CASSQDAGGFEKLFF
few	TRBV7-8	TRBJ1-3	TRBD1	TGTGCCAGCAGCTTTGGGACAGCTGGCTCTGGAAACACCATATATTTT	CASSFGTAGSGNTIYF
NA	TRBV12-5	TRBJ2-5	NA	TGTGCTAGTGGTTTGGAGGGGCCCCAAGAGACCCAGTACTTC	CASGLEGPQETQYF
NA	TRBV4-1	TRBJ1-2	NA	TGCGCCAGCAGCCTATTCGGGAACACCCAGACTAACTATGGCTACACCTTC	CASSLFGNTQTNYGYTF
NA	TRBV14	TRBJ2-2	NA	TGTGCCAGCAGCCAAGATTGGGAGAGTGGCGGGGAGCTGTTTTTT	CASSQDWESGGELFF
once	TRBV9	TRBJ1-1	NA	TGTGCCAGCAGCGTCCAGGGGAAGGACACTGAAGCTTTCTTT	CASSVQGKDTEAFF
NA	TRBV9	TRBJ2-5	TRBD1	TGTGCCAGCAGCGTAGAGGGGGCTCGCCGGGATGACCAGTACTTC	CASSVEGARRDDQYF
few	TRBV6-6	TRBJ2-6	NA	TGTGCCAGCAGAGACAGTTGGGCCAACGTCCTGACTTTC	CASRDSWANVLTF
NA	TRBV6-5	TRBJ2-5	NA	TGTGCCAGCAGTTACCCCGGGGTCCCGGAGACCCAGTACTTC	CASSYPGVPETQYF
NA	TRBV4-2	TRBJ1-2	NA	TGTGCCAGCAGCCGCCCCTCGGACAGCAAGGTGGTTCCCATTTCAACCTTC	CASSRPSDSKVVPISTF
NA	TRBV6-1	TRBJ2-3	TRBD2	TGTGCCAGCAGTGAAGTGAGCCCACTAGCGGGGGCCACAGATACGCAGTATTTT	CASSEVSPLAGATDTQYF
NA	TRBV7-9	TRBJ2-2	TRBD1	TGTGCCAGCAGCCTGGGACAGGCGAACACCGGGGAGCTGTTTTTT	CASSLGQANTGELFF
NA	TRBV7-6	TRBJ2-7	NA	TGTGCCAGCAGCTTAGCTCAGGGTTACGAGCAGTACTTC	CASSLAQGYEQYF
NA	TRBV6-5	TRBJ2-2	TRBD1	TGTGCCAGCAGTTCTGGACAGGGACGAACTGGGGAGCTGTTTTTT	CASSSGQGRTGELFF
NA	TRBV19	TRBJ2-2	NA	TGTGCCAGTAGGAACAGTCCGGGGGCCGGGGAGCTGTTTTTT	CASRNSPGAGELFF
few	TRBV6-6	TRBJ2-2	TRBD2	TGTGCCAGCAACCCTAGCGGGGGCACCGGGGAGCTGTTTTTT	CASNPSGGTGELFF
NA	TRBV30	TRBJ2-3	NA	TGTGCCTGGAGTCCACTAGCCACCGGGGATACGCAGTATTTT	CAWSPLATGDTQYF
once	TRBV19	TRBJ1-6	TRBD1	TGTGCCAGTAGTCGACCAGACAGGGTATTATCACCCCTCCACTTT	CASSRPDRVLSPLHF
few	TRBV2	TRBJ2-3	TRBD2	TGTGCCAGCAGTGATTTAGCGGGGGGCACAGATACGCAGTATTTT	CASSDLAGGTDTQYF
NA	TRBV5-1	TRBJ1-3	NA	TGCGCCAGCAGCTTGGGGGGCACTCACTCTGGAAACACCATATATTTT	CASSLGGTHSGNTIYF
NA	TRBV6-5	TRBJ2-7	TRBD1	TGTGCCAGCAGAACCGGGACAGGGTTCGCCGGCGAGCAGTACTTC	CASRTGTGFAGEQYF
NA	TRBV19	TRBJ1-2	NA	TGTGCCAGTAGTATCTTGGGGACACCCTCCAGGGGAGGCTACACCTTC	CASSILGTPSRGGYTF
NA	TRBV5-1	TRBJ2-5	TRBD1	TGCGCCAGCCGCCTACAGGGGGTTGAGGAGACCCAGTACTTC	CASRLQGVEETQYF
NA	TRBV6-1	TRBJ1-1	NA	TGTGCCAGCAGATACAGGGACACTGAAGCTTTCTTT	CASRYRDTEAFF
NA	TRBV7-6	TRBJ2-5	NA	TGTGCCAGCAGCTTTAGCGACCAAGAGACCCAGTACTTC	CASSFSDQETQYF
NA	TRBV15	TRBJ2-3	TRBD1	TGTGCCACCAGCAGAGCCGGACAGGGTGATACGCAGTATTTT	CATSRAGQGDTQYF